What follows are 29 T cell receptor beta chains derived from one specimen sequenced in a study of human T cells and chemical hapten exposure. Time point of the sample: pre-sensitization, week 0. Treatment of the sample: therapeutic diphenylcyclopropenone sensitization with weekly scalp DPC. TCRdb re-called the RACE reads through MiXCR, storing one row per CDR3 protein. Of fewer than 200,000 distinct CDR3 sequences in the sample, around 30% were seen once. This specimen was whole blood, taken in connection with sensitization to the hapten diphenylcyclopropenone (DPC). The receptors shown here come from a woman aged 30 to 39 with alopecia areata. Some clones in this sample may be carry-over from other donors' samples.

In this sample, this clonotype turned up a few times. The rearrangement joins TRBV20-1 to TRBJ2-5; unclear D gene. Germline CDR1 and CDR2: DFQATT and SNEGSKA (reference sequence). CDR3 length: 11 residues. The V end was cut by 3 bases, the J end by 5 bases, with 7 bases between. Here the CDR3 reads CSASLLETQYF. The CDR3 region has the DNA TGCAGTGCTAGTTTATTGGAGACCCAGTACTTC.

The rearrangement links TRBV10-3 to TRBJ2-3; D is undetermined. Germline assignment: CDR1 ENHRY and CDR2 SYGVKD. CDR3 length equals 14 residues. The ends were cut back, 2 bases at V and 4 bases at J, with 10 bases in the middle. CDR3 in DNA: TGTGCCATCAGTGAGGGGTTCCGGTCAGATACGCAGTATTTT. It yields the protein CAISEGFRSDTQYF.

This clonotype was observed a handful of times. V usage is TRBV27 and J usage is TRBJ1-1; D might be TRBD1 (5 bases). V was pared by 3 bases and J by 5 bases, with 10 bases between. The CDR3 is 13 amino acids. Germline values: CDR1 MNHEY, CDR2 SMNVEV (reference sequence). The CDR3 nucleotides are TGTGCCAGCAGTTTGCAGGGTTGGACTGAAGCTTTCTTT. Residues: CASSLQGWTEAFF.

This clonotype occurred many times. The rearrangement joins TRBV12-3 or TRBV12-4 to TRBJ1-6; D ambiguous. This CDR3 spans 12 amino acids. V gave up 5 bases and J gave up 9 bases, with 8 bases separating them. DNA for the CDR3: TGTGCCAGCAGTACACAGTTTTCACCCCTCCACTTT. This translates into CASSTQFSPLHF.

V is TRBV7-9 and J is TRBJ2-1; D is unresolved. The V end lost 5 bases, the J end lost 7 bases, and 6 bases lay between the germline ends. The CDR3 sequence is 11 residues long. Germline V gene data show CDR1 as SEHNR and CDR2 as FQNEAQ (reference sequence). The CDR3 loop is CASSPQNEQFF. As DNA, the CDR3 is TGTGCCAGCAGCCCGCAAAATGAGCAGTTCTTC.

Only a few counts were recorded for this clonotype. V and J are TRBV4-1 and TRBJ2-1, with a weak D call TRBD2 (6 bases). Trimming took off 1 base at V and 0 bases at J, with 10 bases between the two ends. The germline V gene has CDR1 MGHRA and CDR2 YSYEKL. The CDR3 contains 16 residues. The CDR3 reads CASSQGGGTSYNEQFF. The CDR3, as DNA: TGCGCCAGCAGCCAAGGAGGAGGGACCTCCTACAATGAGCAGTTCTTC.

The chain is built from TRBV4-2 and TRBJ1-2; 9 nucleotides line up with TRBD1. The germline CDR1 and CDR2 sequences are LGHNA and YNFKEQ. The CDR3 has 14 residues. J gave up 2 bases and V 3 bases, and 1 base lay outside the gene matches. CDR3: CASSQGTGNYGYTF. The CDR3 nucleotides read TGTGCCAGCAGCCAGGGGACAGGGAACTATGGCTACACCTTC.

The chain has TRBV10-3 and TRBJ2-1; tentative D call: TRBD2 (6 bases). V lost 5 bases, J lost 0 bases, and 11 bases lay in between. CDR3 length equals 15 residues. In germline, CDR1 is ENHRY, CDR2 SYGVKD. The CDR3 DNA is TGTGCCATCAGTCGACGGGACTCCTCCTACAATGAGCAGTTCTTC. It specifies CAISRRDSSYNEQFF.

This clonotype was counted a few times. This chain uses TRBV3-1 with TRBJ1-1; D is ambiguous. The V end lost 1 base, the J end lost 4 bases, and 7 bases lay between the germline ends. Germline loops: CDR1 LGHDT, CDR2 YNNKEL (reference sequence). CDR3 size: 13 residues. The CDR3 bases are TGTGCCAGCAGCCAAGCAGTGGGCACTGAAGCTTTCTTT. This translates into CASSQAVGTEAFF.

This chain connects TRBV28 to TRBJ2-5, with 9 bases aligning to TRBD2. The CDR3 spans 12 residues. J was trimmed by 6 bases and V by 10 bases; bases with no gene match: 6. CDR1 is MDHEN, CDR2 SYDVKM, per germline. Here the CDR3 reads CATWTSVQTQYF. CDR3 bases: TGTGCCACCTGGACTAGCGTCCAGACCCAGTACTTC.

The chain couples TRBV20-1 to TRBJ2-1; D gene uncertain. Trimming shortened V by 7 bases and J by 1 base, and 11 bases separated the two germline ends. This CDR3 is 13 amino acids long. Germline V gene sequence: CDR1 DFQATT, CDR2 SNEGSKA (reference sequence). The CDR3 here is CSVRTGSYNEQFF. The DNA for the CDR3 is TGCAGTGTTCGAACGGGTTCCTACAATGAGCAGTTCTTC.

This chain uses TRBV29-1 with TRBJ2-7; D is unresolved. The V gene lost 3 bases and the J gene lost 2 bases, with 8 bases spanning the gap. This CDR3 contains 12 residues. From germline, CDR1 is SQVTM and CDR2 ANQGSEA. CDR3 nucleotide sequence: TGCAGCGTTGAGGGCCAGACCTACGAGCAGTACTTC. Translation: CSVEGQTYEQYF.

The genes are TRBV6-5 and TRBJ1-2; 7 nucleotides line up with TRBD1. After removal of 6 bases from V and 4 bases from J, the junction contained 5 bases not matched to a gene. Germline assignment: CDR1 MNHEY and CDR2 SVGAGI. The length of the CDR3 is 13 residues. CDR3 bases: TGTGCCAGCAGACAGGGGTTTGCCTATGGCTACACCTTC. It codes for CASRQGFAYGYTF.

This clonotype was recorded only once. The chain has TRBV11-2 and TRBJ2-1; D call uncertain. Trimming removed 1 base at V and 6 bases at J, with 7 bases between. CDR3 size: 13 residues. CDR1 and CDR2 from the germline V gene are SGHAT and FQNNGV. The CDR3 DNA is TGTGCCAGCAGCTTAGGTATTCGCAATGAGCAGTTCTTC. This codes for CASSLGIRNEQFF.

This clonotype was counted at least ten times. This chain uses TRBV10-3 with TRBJ2-3, with D tentatively TRBD2 (6 bases). The ends were cut back, 2 bases at V and 7 bases at J, with 10 bases in the middle. CDR3 length equals 13 residues. CDR1 is ENHRY and CDR2 is SYGVKD in the germline V gene. As DNA, the CDR3 is TGTGCCATCAGTGAGCTACTAGCCTATACGCAGTATTTT. Translated: CAISELLAYTQYF.

This rearrangement joins TRBV5-1 to TRBJ1-1; D uncertain. The germline V and J ends were trimmed by 3 bases and 3 bases, with 12 bases remaining between them. Per germline, CDR1 SGHRS and CDR2 YFSETQ. This CDR3 contains 14 residues. CDR3 in DNA: TGCGCCAGCAGCTGGGGTGAGGCGTACACTGAAGCTTTCTTT. Its protein is CASSWGEAYTEAFF. Full variable domain (rest looked up from reference TRBV5-1 and TRBJ1-1): KAGVTQTPRYLIKTRGQQVTLSCSPISGHRSVSWYQQTPGQGLQFLFEYFSETQRNKGNFPGRFSGRQFSNSRSEMNVSTLELGDSALYLCASSWGEAYTEAFFGQGTRLTVV.

The rearrangement uses TRBV3-1 and TRBJ1-1; D uncertain. This CDR3 is 15 amino acids long. Trimming removed 4 bases at V and 4 bases at J, with 16 bases between. The germline V gene encodes CDR1 LGHDT and CDR2 YNNKEL (reference sequence). The CDR3 loop reads CASSPSHLRGTEAFF. CDR3 nucleotides: TGTGCCAGCAGCCCCTCCCACTTACGTGGCACTGAAGCTTTCTTT.

CDR3 nucleotides: TGTGCCAGCAGCTTAGACGGCTTGAACACTGAAGCTTTCTTT. Its protein is CASSLDGLNTEAFF. The chain joins TRBV5-4 to TRBJ1-1; D ambiguous. The CDR3 has 14 amino acids. V was cut by 2 bases and J by 0 bases, with 8 bases left in between. The germline CDR1 and CDR2 sequences are SGHNT and YYREEE (reference sequence). The variable domain in full, completed from reference TRBV5-4 and TRBJ1-1, reads ETGVTQSPTHLIKTRGQQVTLRCSSQSGHNTVSWYQQALGQGPQFIFQYYREEENGRGNFPPRFSGLQFPNYSSELNVNALELDDSALYLCASSLDGLNTEAFFGQGTRLTVV.

This chain joins TRBV14 and TRBJ1-2; unclear D gene. Trimming cost V 3 bases and J 0 bases, with 8 bases left between them. The CDR3 is 14 amino acids. Germline V CDR1 and CDR2: SGHDN, FVKESK. In DNA form, the CDR3 reads TGTGCCAGCAGCCAGAGGGAAGCTAACTATGGCTACACCTTC. Amino acid sequence: CASSQREANYGYTF.

This clonotype has only a few counts. The rearrangement uses TRBV28 and TRBJ1-2, with D perhaps matching TRBD1 (6 bases). Germline V gene data show CDR1 as MDHEN and CDR2 as SYDVKM. V was pared by 2 bases and J by 9 bases, with 13 bases between. CDR3 length: 13 amino acids. The chain's CDR3 is CASSLGGKRSYTF. CDR3 sequence (DNA): TGTGCCAGCAGTTTAGGGGGCAAGAGGAGCTACACCTTC.

This chain joins TRBV6-5 and TRBJ2-2; TRBD2 is a possible D gene (6 bases). The CDR3 totals 16 residues. The germline V gene has CDR1 MNHEY and CDR2 SVGAGI. V lost 5 bases to trimming and J lost 7 bases, with 20 bases between them. The CDR3 is CASSAPGLKHRGELFF. CDR3 DNA: TGTGCCAGCAGTGCACCGGGACTTAAACACCGCGGGGAGCTGTTTTTT.

This clonotype has only one observation. J is TRBJ1-2 and V is TRBV27; D uncertain. CDR1 and CDR2 (germline): MNHEY, SMNVEV (reference sequence). The ends were cut back, 5 bases at V and 5 bases at J, with 12 bases in the middle. The CDR3 sequence is 13 residues long. DNA for the CDR3: TGTGCCAGCAGTCCCAGCCGGCCGTATGGCTACACCTTC. Translating it yields CASSPSRPYGYTF.

The rearrangement uses TRBV2 and TRBJ2-3; 9 bases line up with TRBD2. Unmatched junction bases numbered 13, after V lost 8 bases and J lost 4 bases. Germline V gene lookup returns CDR1 SNHLY and CDR2 FYNNEI. The length of the CDR3 is 16 residues. CDR3: CASRSFGGGASDTQYF. The DNA of the CDR3 is TGTGCCAGCCGATCCTTCGGCGGGGGGGCCTCAGATACGCAGTATTTT.

For the CDR3, the DNA is TGCAGCGTTGGTCACCTTTACAATGAGCAGTTCTTC. Protein product: CSVGHLYNEQFF. This chain connects TRBV29-1 to TRBJ2-1; no definite D call. Germline CDR1 and CDR2: SQVTM and ANQGSEA. The V end lost 4 bases, the J end lost 4 bases, and 8 bases lay between the germline ends. This CDR3 is 12 amino acids long.

This chain joins TRBV20-1 and TRBJ2-3; D possibly corresponds to TRBD2 (6 bases). Looked up from germline, CDR1 is DFQATT and CDR2 is SNEGSKA (reference sequence). This CDR3 has 11 residues. The CDR3 reads CSIASADTQYF. The CDR3 DNA sequence: TGCAGCATTGCTAGCGCCGATACGCAGTATTTT.

The J gene is TRBJ2-3, the V gene TRBV5-6, with TRBD1 as a possible D gene (6 bases). V lost 0 bases to trimming and J lost 3 bases, with 11 bases between them. CDR3 length equals 15 residues. Looked up from germline, CDR1 is SGHDT and CDR2 is YYEEEE. The CDR3 bases are TGTGCCAGCAGCTTGGACGGCAGGGGAACAGATACGCAGTATTTT. It codes for CASSLDGRGTDTQYF.

The chain employs TRBV9 and TRBJ1-1, with TRBD1 as a possible D gene (5 bases). Trimming pared 4 bases from V and 4 bases from J, leaving 14 bases between. This CDR3 has 14 residues. Per germline, CDR1 SGDLS and CDR2 YYNGEE. Here the CDR3 DNA reads TGTGCCAGCAGCCCCTACGGGGGGTCCACTGAAGCTTTCTTT. It yields the protein CASSPYGGSTEAFF.

This clonotype has just a few counts. This chain uses TRBV28 with TRBJ2-7; possibly TRBD2 for D (5 bases). The CDR3 runs to 14 residues. Trimming removed 8 bases from V and 2 bases from J, with 16 bases in between. Germline-derived CDR1 and CDR2 are MDHEN and SYDVKM. CDR3 sequence (DNA): TGTGCCAGCCTGGGTGAGGGCCGCACCTACGAGCAGTACTTC. Its protein is CASLGEGRTYEQYF.

The CDR3 nucleotides read TGTGCCAGCAGCTTAGTGGCGGATGAGCAGTTCTTC. Translation gives CASSLVADEQFF. This chain links TRBV7-9 with TRBJ2-1; D is unresolved. The CDR3 length is 12 residues. Germline values: CDR1 SEHNR, CDR2 FQNEAQ (reference sequence). Trimming pared 1 base from V and 8 bases from J, leaving 6 bases between.